This T cell receptor beta chain was retrieved from a study of OX40 agonist ivuxolimab in advanced cancers. Study at large: Antecedent anti-PD-1, anti-PD-L1 or anti-CTLA-4 therapy was permissible, with roughly 36% having received some.

Patients were ineligible given autoimmune disease history or systemic immunosuppression. The study sampled blood at baseline, cycle 4 day 1, and cycle 7 day 1. Generated by immunoSEQ multiplex PCR, the TCRdb table keeps only in-frame clones and is missing some. The profile covers 60,000 to 95,000 clones, with 65% to 90% appearing a single time and less than 0.75% taken by the ten largest. The CDR3 has 16 residues. V lost 6 bases and J lost 13, with 27 bases in between. Germline CDR1 is KGHSH and CDR2 is LQKENI. The source was CD4+ or CD8+ T cells sorted from blood, collected in a trial of the OX40 agonist ivuxolimab. The rearrangement joins TRBV18 to TRBJ1-4, with D perhaps matching TRBD1 (6 bases). This clonotype was sampled from an adult with an advanced solid tumor such as melanoma, head and neck, liver or kidney cancer. CDR3 protein: CASSSGRGSVQDRLFF. In DNA form, the CDR3 reads TGTGCCAGCTCCTCAGGGAGAGGATCGGTTCAGGACAGACTGTTTTTT.